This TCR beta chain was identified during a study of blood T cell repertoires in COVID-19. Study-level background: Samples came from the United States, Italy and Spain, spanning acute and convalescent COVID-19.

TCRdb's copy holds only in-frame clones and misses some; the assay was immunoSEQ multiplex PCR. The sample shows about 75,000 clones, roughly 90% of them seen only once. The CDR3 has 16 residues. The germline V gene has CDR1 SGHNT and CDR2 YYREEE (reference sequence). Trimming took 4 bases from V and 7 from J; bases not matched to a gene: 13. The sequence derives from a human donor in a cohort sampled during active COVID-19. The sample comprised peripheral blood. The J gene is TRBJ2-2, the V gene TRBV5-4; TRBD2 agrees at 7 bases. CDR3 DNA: TGTGCCAGCAGCATGGGACTCGACTCGGGGGGCGGGGAGCTGTTTTTT. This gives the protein CASSMGLDSGGGELFF.